The entry below gives a single T cell receptor (beta chain) sequence along with its context. The sample belongs to a study of shared clonotypes between healthy human individuals. Template for every sorted-subset replicate PCR totaled approximately 0.2 ug DNA, 30,000 to 35,000 T cell genomes. Method: immunoSEQ multiplex PCR; TCRdb's copy keeps in-frame clones and lacks some. The sample holds 400,000 or so clones, 90% to 98% seen once. This CDR3 contains 13 residues. Trimming removed 4 bases from V and 1 base from J, with 5 bases in between. The V gene's germline CDR1 is SNHLY and CDR2 FYNNEI. The sample was memory CD8+ T cells sorted from blood. As to subset: CD45RO+ cells pooled with CCR7-negative TemRA cells. The TCR originated in a man under 40 in good health. The chain uses TRBV2 and TRBJ1-3, with D hard to call. CDR3 sequence (DNA): TGTGCCAGCAGTGGCCTATCTGGAAACACCATATATTTT. This translates into CASSGLSGNTIYF.